This T cell receptor (beta chain) was obtained from a study of T cell responses to AZD1222 COVID-19 vaccine. This CDR3 contains 14 residues. With 7 bases removed from V and 2 bases from J, the gap between germline ends came to 15 bases. Per germline, CDR1 PRHDT and CDR2 FYEKMQ (reference sequence). This clone has only one observation. Its antigen is as yet unknown. Both about-4-week and about-12-week second-dose recipients were combined. General study points: Breadth and depth of Spike-specific TCRs rose after two AZD1222 doses.

Generated by immunoSEQ multiplex PCR, the TCRdb table keeps only in-frame clones and is missing some. The sample shows about 110,000 clones, around 93% of them seen only once. Source: peripheral blood, taken 28 days after the second AZD1222 dose. The TCR comes from an adult who received the AZD1222 COVID-19 vaccine. V usage is TRBV13 and J usage is TRBJ2-7; unclear D gene. CDR3 DNA: TGTGCCAGCACCGCCCCCCGGCCGACCTACGAGCAGTACTTC. It is translated as CASTAPRPTYEQYF.